Described below is a single T cell receptor beta chain sequence and its context. This sample is part of a study of blood T cell repertoires in COVID-19. TCRdb keeps only in-frame clones here, not all; method: immunoSEQ multiplex PCR. The sample includes 300,000 to 350,000 clones, approximately 83% seen only once; the top ten take around 2.2%. Trimming took off 2 bases at V and 4 bases at J, with 8 bases between the two ends. This CDR3 has 13 amino acids. Per germline, CDR1 LGHDT and CDR2 YNNKEL (reference sequence). The receptor's source is a man aged 25-45 years who had recovered from COVID-19. Sequencing was carried out using PBMCs or T cells enriched from blood (not recorded which). This chain links TRBV3-1 (or the pseudogene TRBV3-2) with TRBJ1-2; D is ambiguous. For the CDR3, the DNA is TGTGCCAGCAGCCAATCCGGGGTCTATGGCTACACCTTC. It codes for CASSQSGVYGYTF.